This paragraph covers one T cell receptor beta chain sequence. This sample was taken from a study of cytomegalovirus exposure and HLA in healthy donors. The CDR3 runs 16 residues. Per germline, CDR1 SEHNR and CDR2 FQNEAQ (reference sequence). The V and J ends lost 1 base and 4 bases respectively, with 16 bases between them. 13 Jbeta primers and 60 Vbeta primers were used for the PCR. Method: immunoSEQ multiplex PCR; TCRdb's copy keeps in-frame clones and lacks some. The repertoire holds 150,000 or so clones, with approximately 80% as singletons. The chain combines TRBV7-9 with TRBJ1-2; tentative D call: TRBD1 (5 bases). The receptor's source is a female donor in good health and CMV-seronegative. Sequences were obtained from PBMCs. CDR3 residues: CASSLGGVGDSYGYTF. DNA for the CDR3: TGTGCCAGCAGCTTAGGGGGGGTAGGGGACTCCTATGGCTACACCTTC. The complete variable domain, with remaining parts taken from reference TRBV7-9 and TRBJ1-2, reads DTGVSQNPRHKITKRGQNVTFRCDPISEHNRLYWYRQTLGQGPEFLTYFQNEAQLEKSRLLSDRFSAERPKGSFSTLEIQRTEQGDSAMYLCASSLGGVGDSYGYTFGSGTRLTVV.